Sequencing of this T cell receptor beta chain was carried out in a study of metastatic and nonmetastatic thyroid tumors. As processed by the authors: A distant-metastasis classifier for papillary thyroid cancer was built using CDR3 differences across clinicopathological groups. Using MiXCR, TCRdb reanalyzed the PCR reads. Clone size and V and J calls follow TCRdb, not the original study. Of 25,000 to 35,000 clones listed, about a sixth are singletons. No treatment had been given to any patient before thyroid surgery. V lost 9 bases to trimming and J lost 10 bases; unmatched junction nucleotides: 17. CDR1 and CDR2 from the germline V gene are SNHLY and FYNNEI. The length of the CDR3 is 15 residues.

The specimen was blood. The rearrangement joins TRBV2 to TRBJ2-1; 8 bases line up with TRBD2. This clonotype was sampled from a female donor with papillary thyroid cancer or a benign thyroid nodule (not recorded which). Some clones in this sample may be carry-over from other donors' samples. CDR3 sequence: CARGSGTIESGEQFF. Here the CDR3 DNA reads TGTGCCAGGGGTAGCGGGACCATAGAGAGTGGAGAGCAGTTCTTC.